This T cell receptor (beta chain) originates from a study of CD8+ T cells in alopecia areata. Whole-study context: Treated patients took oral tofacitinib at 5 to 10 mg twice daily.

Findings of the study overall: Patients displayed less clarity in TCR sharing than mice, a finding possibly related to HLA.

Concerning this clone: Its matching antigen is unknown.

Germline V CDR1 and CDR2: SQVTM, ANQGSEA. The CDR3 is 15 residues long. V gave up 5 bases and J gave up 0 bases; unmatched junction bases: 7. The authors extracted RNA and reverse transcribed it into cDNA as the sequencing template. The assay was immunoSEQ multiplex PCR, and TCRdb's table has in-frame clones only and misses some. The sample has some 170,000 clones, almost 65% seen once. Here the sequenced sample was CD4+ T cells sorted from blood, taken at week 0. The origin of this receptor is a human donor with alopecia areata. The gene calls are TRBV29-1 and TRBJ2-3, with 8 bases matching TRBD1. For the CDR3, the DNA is TGCAGCGTTTTACGGACAGGGACTAGCACAGATACGCAGTATTTT. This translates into CSVLRTGTSTDTQYF.